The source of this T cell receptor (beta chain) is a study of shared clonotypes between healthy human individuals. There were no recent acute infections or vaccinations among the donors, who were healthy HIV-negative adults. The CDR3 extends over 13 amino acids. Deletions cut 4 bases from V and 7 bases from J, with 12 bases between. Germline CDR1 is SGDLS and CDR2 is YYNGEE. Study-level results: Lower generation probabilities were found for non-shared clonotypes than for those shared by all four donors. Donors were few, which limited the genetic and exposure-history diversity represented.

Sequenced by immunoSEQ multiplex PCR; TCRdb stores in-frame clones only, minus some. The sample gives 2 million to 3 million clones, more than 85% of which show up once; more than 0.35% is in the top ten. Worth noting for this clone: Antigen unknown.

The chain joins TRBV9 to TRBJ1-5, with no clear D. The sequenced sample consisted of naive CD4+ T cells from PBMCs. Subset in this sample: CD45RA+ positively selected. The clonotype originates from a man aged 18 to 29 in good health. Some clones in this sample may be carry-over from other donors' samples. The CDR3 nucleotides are TGTGCCAGCAGCCCCACCCCCCAGCAGCCCCAGCATTTT. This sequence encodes CASSPTPQQPQHF. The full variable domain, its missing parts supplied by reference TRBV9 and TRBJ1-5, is DSGVTQTPKHLITATGQRVTLRCSPRSGDLSVYWYQQSLDQGLQFLIQYYNGEERAKGNILERFSAQQFPDLHSELNLSSLELGDSALYFCASSPTPQQPQHFGDGTRLSIL.